This TCR beta chain was recorded in a study of response to subunit inactivated influenza vaccine. Findings of the study overall: The authors proposed limited new T cell recruitment per seasonal influenza vaccination.

Via MiXCR, TCRdb re-called the RT-PCR reads, giving one row per CDR3 protein. In the table there are 540,000 or so distinct CDR3 sequences, 13% of which are singletons. There are many counts of this clonotype. As yet, its antigen is unknown. The CDR3 spans 14 residues. Trimming cost V 6 bases and J 3 bases, with 15 bases left between them. Here the sequenced sample was PBMCs from blood, taken more than 35 days after vaccination. This sequence was found in a man in his forties or fifties who received an inactivated influenza vaccine. V usage is TRBV12-3 or TRBV12-4 and J usage is TRBJ2-7; D is perhaps TRBD1 (6 bases). The CDR3 loop is CASSPGHLIYEQYF. The CDR3 DNA is TGTGCCAGCAGCCCGGGACACTTAATCTACGAGCAGTACTTC.